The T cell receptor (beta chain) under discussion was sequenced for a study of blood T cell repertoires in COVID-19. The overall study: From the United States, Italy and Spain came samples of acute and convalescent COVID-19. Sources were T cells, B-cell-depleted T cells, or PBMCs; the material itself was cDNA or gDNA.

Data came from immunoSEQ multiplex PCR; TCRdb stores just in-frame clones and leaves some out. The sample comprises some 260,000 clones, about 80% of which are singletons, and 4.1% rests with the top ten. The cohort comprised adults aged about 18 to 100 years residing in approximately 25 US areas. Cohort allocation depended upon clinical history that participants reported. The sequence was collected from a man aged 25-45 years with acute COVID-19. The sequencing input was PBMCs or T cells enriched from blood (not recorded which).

The CDR3 DNA reads TGCAGCGCCGGGGACATCAAAACGGGCTACACCTTC. This codes for CSAGDIKTGYTF. The chain carries TRBV29-1 and TRBJ1-2; tentatively, D is TRBD1 (6 bases). CDR3 length: 12 amino acids. Germline assignment: CDR1 SQVTM and CDR2 ANQGSEA. Deletions cut 7 bases from V and 8 bases from J, with 17 bases between. The entire variable domain, with the rest obtained from reference TRBV29-1 and TRBJ1-2, is as follows: SAVISQKPSRDICQRGTSLTIQCQVDSQVTMMFWYRQQPGQSLTLIATANQGSEATYESGFVIDKFPISRPNLTFSTLTVSNMSPEDSSIYLCSAGDIKTGYTFGSGTRLTVV.